This record looks at one T cell receptor (beta chain) sequence and its context. The target antigen is unknown. These data come from a study of cytomegalovirus exposure and HLA in healthy donors. Method: immunoSEQ multiplex PCR; TCRdb's copy keeps in-frame clones and lacks some. The sample has about 60,000 clones, more than 85% seen once; the top ten hold about 6.5%. The study's findings and limits: Associated with cytomegalovirus, according to the listing, were around 170 TCR beta chains.

The sequence was collected from a woman aged 18-29 years in good health and CMV-seropositive. The sequencing input was PBMCs.

Written as DNA, the CDR3 is TGTGCCAGCTCACCCCGGGACAGGGTTTACGAGCAGTACTTC. Its translation: CASSPRDRVYEQYF. The V gene is TRBV18, the J gene TRBJ2-7, with TRBD1 matching 9 bases. The CDR3 contains 14 residues. Germline V gene data show CDR1 as KGHSH and CDR2 as LQKENI. V lost 3 bases to trimming and J lost 4 bases; unmatched junction nucleotides: 4.